These 29 T cell receptor beta chains came from one sample sequenced in a study of beta chain features in type 1 diabetes. Every isolated RNA sample was fully reverse transcribed, so sequencing captured expressed TCRB transcripts. Assay: immunoSEQ multiplex PCR; the TCRdb copy retains only in-frame clones and omits some. The sample holds nearly 250,000 clones, 13% to 15% seen once. The sample was naive CD4+ T cells from blood. The source is a woman in her thirties or forties in good health.

In DNA, the CDR3 is TGTGCCAGCAGCGGTGGGACAGGGTATGGCTACACCTTC. Its translation is CASSGGTGYGYTF. The gene calls are TRBV7-2 and TRBJ1-2; TRBD1 matches 9 bases. CDR1 is SGHTA, CDR2 FQGNSA, per germline. This CDR3 has 13 residues. With V trimmed by 5 bases and J by 5 bases, 3 bases remained unmatched.

The CDR3 DNA follows: TGCAGTGCTAGGGAACGGGGGGAGCAGTACTTC. This sequence encodes CSARERGEQYF. The V and J genes are TRBV20-1 and TRBJ2-7, with D possibly being TRBD2 (6 bases). Germline-derived CDR1 and CDR2 are DFQATT and SNEGSKA (reference sequence). V gave up 3 bases and J gave up 7 bases, with 10 bases separating them. CDR3 size: 11 residues.

The chain carries TRBV30 and TRBJ1-5; D call uncertain. Germline V gene lookup returns CDR1 GTSNPN and CDR2 SVGIG (reference sequence). The length of the CDR3 is 13 residues. V shed 2 bases and J shed 5 bases, with 10 bases lying between them. CDR3 nucleotide sequence: TGTGCCTGGAGTACGGGTGGCCATCAGCCCCAGCATTTT. Its protein is CAWSTGGHQPQHF.

This chain uses TRBV29-1 with TRBJ2-5; D may be TRBD1 (6 bases). This CDR3 contains 12 residues. CDR1 SQVTM and CDR2 ANQGSEA come from the germline V gene. Trimming cost V 4 bases and J 5 bases, with 11 bases left between them. Here the CDR3 DNA reads TGCAGCGTTGTAAGGGGGTTGGAGACCCAGTACTTC. This sequence encodes CSVVRGLETQYF.

This clone was observed a handful of times. This chain joins TRBV19 and TRBJ2-6, with 9 bases aligning to TRBD1. Germline CDR1 and CDR2: LNHDA and SQIVND (reference sequence). This CDR3 comprises 16 residues. The V and J ends lost 4 bases and 1 base, in that order; junction bases with no gene match: 2. CDR3 sequence: CASSTQGASGANVLTF. Written as DNA, the CDR3 is TGTGCCAGTAGTACACAGGGGGCTTCTGGGGCCAACGTCCTGACTTTC.

This chain connects TRBV7-8 to TRBJ2-7, with D unresolved. CDR1 and CDR2 from the germline V gene are SGHVS and FQNEAQ. The CDR3 covers 17 residues. The germline V and J ends were trimmed by 0 bases and 6 bases, with 21 bases remaining between them. CDR3 DNA: TGTGCCAGCAGCTTAGCGCTGTTTCCCCTGACACCGAGCGAGCAGTACTTC. Protein sequence: CASSLALFPLTPSEQYF.

This clone appeared a few times. The V call is TRBV6-5, the J call TRBJ1-4; weak D call: TRBD1 (6 bases). V was pared by 6 bases and J by 6 bases, with 14 bases between. The CDR3 totals 14 residues. The germline V gene has CDR1 MNHEY and CDR2 SVGAGI. This CDR3 is CASRQQGGDEKLFF. The CDR3 bases are TGTGCCAGCAGGCAACAGGGAGGGGATGAAAAACTGTTTTTT.

Only a few counts were recorded for this clone. The rearrangement links TRBV5-1 to TRBJ2-7, with TRBD1 matching over 7 bases. From germline, CDR1 is SGHRS and CDR2 YFSETQ. This CDR3 is built from 13 residues. J was trimmed by 0 bases and V by 6 bases; bases with no gene match: 3. CDR3 loop: CASNTGDSYEQYF. CDR3 nucleotides: TGCGCCAGCAATACAGGGGACTCCTACGAGCAGTACTTC.

The chain combines TRBV6-5 with TRBJ1-2; 9 bases are a match to TRBD1. CDR3 length: 14 amino acids. Trimming took 6 bases from V and 4 from J; bases not matched to a gene: 6. From germline, CDR1 is MNHEY and CDR2 SVGAGI. The CDR3 loop reads CASREQGARYGYTF. In DNA, the CDR3 is TGTGCCAGCAGGGAACAGGGGGCTCGCTATGGCTACACCTTC.

This chain uses TRBV5-1 with TRBJ2-1; TRBD2 matches at 8 bases. Per the germline V gene, CDR1 is SGHRS and CDR2 is YFSETQ. V gave up 4 bases and J gave up 6 bases; unmatched junction bases: 9. CDR3 size: 15 residues. The CDR3 sequence: CASSRTSTTVNEQFF. CDR3 nucleotide sequence: TGCGCCAGCAGCAGGACTAGCACCACGGTCAATGAGCAGTTCTTC. The variable domain in full, completed from reference TRBV5-1 and TRBJ2-1, reads KAGVTQTPRYLIKTRGQQVTLSCSPISGHRSVSWYQQTPGQGLQFLFEYFSETQRNKGNFPGRFSGRQFSNSRSEMNVSTLELGDSALYLCASSRTSTTVNEQFFGPGTRLTVL.

The chain is built from TRBV7-8 and TRBJ1-2; 8 nucleotides match TRBD1. Germline trimming cut 5 bases from V and 3 bases from J; bases unmatched to any gene: 5. The CDR3 length is 14 residues. Germline loops: CDR1 SGHVS, CDR2 FQNEAQ. The CDR3 loop is CASSLGTGHYGYTF. The CDR3, as DNA: TGTGCCAGCAGCCTCGGGACAGGACACTATGGCTACACCTTC. Variable domain in full (rest from reference TRBV7-8 and TRBJ1-2): GAGVSQSPRYKVAKRGQDVALRCDPISGHVSLFWYQQALGQGPEFLTYFQNEAQLDKSGLPSDRFFAERPEGSVSTLKIQRTQQEDSAVYLCASSLGTGHYGYTFGSGTRLTVV.

The sample holds a few counts of this clone. The chain is built from TRBV4-3 and TRBJ2-3; D call uncertain. V was pared by 1 base and J by 2 bases, with 4 bases between. The CDR3 is made up of 13 amino acids. Germline CDR1 is LGHNA and CDR2 is YSLEER. CDR3 sequence: CASSQALTDTQYF. CDR3 nucleotide sequence: TGCGCCAGCAGCCAAGCCCTCACAGATACGCAGTATTTT.

This chain joins TRBV7-8 and TRBJ2-5; TRBD2 matches 13 bases. Germline V gene lookup returns CDR1 SGHVS and CDR2 FQNEAQ. Germline trimming cut 4 bases from V and 10 bases from J; bases unmatched to any gene: 15. This CDR3 spans 17 amino acids. The CDR3 sequence: CASSSRLAGGPRGGQYF. The CDR3 nucleotides are TGTGCCAGCAGCTCACGACTAGCGGGGGGCCCTCGGGGTGGCCAGTACTTC.

V gene TRBV7-9 combines with J gene TRBJ2-5, with a possible D match to TRBD1 (6 bases). The V end was cut by 4 bases, the J end by 5 bases, with 8 bases between. The CDR3 runs to 12 residues. CDR1 is SEHNR, CDR2 FQNEAQ, per germline (reference sequence). The CDR3 DNA reads as TGTGCCAGCAGCTGGGGGCAGGAGACCCAGTACTTC. Protein: CASSWGQETQYF.

The chain carries TRBV5-6 and TRBJ1-6; tentatively, D is TRBD1 (6 bases). Germline lookup yields CDR1 SGHDT and CDR2 YYEEEE. CDR3 length: 15 residues. Between the trimmed V and J ends, which lost 3 bases and 7 bases, there was a span of 14 bases. CDR3 region: CASSSVGARNSPLHF. In nucleotides, the CDR3 is TGTGCCAGCAGCTCAGTGGGGGCGCGAAATTCACCCCTCCACTTT.

V gene TRBV28 combines with J gene TRBJ1-2, with D possibly TRBD1 on 5 matching bases. The CDR3 spans 12 residues. Germline CDR1 is MDHEN and CDR2 is SYDVKM. The V and J ends lost 5 bases and 8 bases respectively, with 12 bases between them. The CDR3 protein is CASSGGLWGYTF. The CDR3, as DNA: TGTGCCAGCAGTGGGGGGTTGTGGGGCTACACCTTC.

This chain links TRBV5-1 with TRBJ2-5, with D hard to call. Trimming pared 0 bases from V and 4 bases from J, leaving 10 bases between. CDR3 length: 14 residues. Germline lookup yields CDR1 SGHRS and CDR2 YFSETQ. The CDR3 sequence is CASSLGLSTETQYF. DNA of the CDR3: TGCGCCAGCAGCTTGGGACTCTCGACAGAGACCCAGTACTTC.

This chain uses TRBV27 with TRBJ2-1; TRBD1 might be the D (6 bases). V lost 5 bases, J lost 5 bases, and 13 bases lay in between. The CDR3 has 14 amino acids. Looked up from germline, CDR1 is MNHEY and CDR2 is SMNVEV (reference sequence). The CDR3: CASSPKQGNNEQFF. The CDR3 DNA reads as TGTGCCAGCAGTCCGAAGCAGGGGAACAATGAGCAGTTCTTC.

A few counts support this clone. The rearrangement joins TRBV5-1 to TRBJ2-6; tentatively, D is TRBD1 (6 bases). This CDR3 has 18 residues. The germline gives CDR1 SGHRS, CDR2 YFSETQ. V gave up 2 bases and J gave up 0 bases, with 15 bases separating them. The CDR3 bases are TGCGCCAGCAGCTTAAACAGGGCATCCTCCTCTGGGGCCAACGTCCTGACTTTC. Its translation is CASSLNRASSSGANVLTF.

This clone appeared a few times. The chain has TRBV18 and TRBJ1-5, with D tentatively TRBD1 (5 bases). The germline V and J ends were trimmed by 2 bases and 5 bases, with 10 bases remaining between them. Looked up from germline, CDR1 is KGHSH and CDR2 is LQKENI. The CDR3 covers 14 residues. The CDR3 here is CASSPGSGHQPQHF. The CDR3 region has the DNA TGTGCCAGCTCACCAGGCTCAGGGCATCAGCCCCAGCATTTT.

This sequence joins TRBV2 and TRBJ2-7; a possible D gene is TRBD1 (5 bases). V was shortened by 11 bases and J by 6 bases, with 17 bases between the two germline ends. This CDR3 has 12 amino acids. The germline V gene encodes CDR1 SNHLY and CDR2 FYNNEI. DNA for the CDR3: TGTGCCCAGCAGAGGCAGGGCGTCGAGCAGTACTTC. Its translation is CAQQRQGVEQYF.

This clone has only a few counts. V is TRBV18 and J is TRBJ1-1; 8 positions agree with TRBD1. The CDR3 extends over 14 amino acids. Trimming cost V 2 bases and J 6 bases; bases outside gene matches: 5. Per germline, CDR1 KGHSH and CDR2 LQKENI. CDR3 in amino acids: CASSPTGQGAEAFF. Here the CDR3 DNA reads TGTGCCAGCTCACCAACCGGACAGGGAGCTGAAGCTTTCTTT.

The chain has TRBV10-3 and TRBJ2-3; a possible D gene is TRBD2 (6 bases). V was trimmed by 5 bases and J by 4 bases, leaving 19 bases between them. Germline assignment: CDR1 ENHRY and CDR2 SYGVKD. The CDR3 is 16 amino acids. CDR3: CAISRAQIADPDTQYF. The CDR3 nucleotides read TGTGCCATCAGTCGAGCCCAGATAGCGGACCCAGATACGCAGTATTTT.

The genes are TRBV9 and TRBJ2-1; no reliable D call. Germline CDR1 SGDLS, CDR2 YYNGEE. Trimming took off 2 bases at V and 4 bases at J, with 13 bases between the two ends. The CDR3 has 15 amino acids. The CDR3 DNA sequence: TGTGCCAGCAGCGTCGACAATCTCAGTTACAATGAGCAGTTCTTC. Amino acid sequence: CASSVDNLSYNEQFF.

The CDR3 loop is CASSPGRGNTGELFF. CDR3 nucleotide sequence: TGCGCCAGCAGCCCCGGTAGAGGGAACACCGGGGAGCTGTTTTTT. The rearrangement links TRBV5-1 to TRBJ2-2, with D unresolved. The CDR3 is 15 residues long. Trimming left V 4 bases short and J 1 base short, with 11 bases between. CDR1 is SGHRS and CDR2 is YFSETQ in the germline V gene.

The rearrangement uses TRBV5-4 and TRBJ2-2; 8 bases are a match to TRBD1. In germline, CDR1 is SGHNT, CDR2 YYREEE (reference sequence). V shed 0 bases, J shed 4 bases, and the junction held 2 bases outside the gene matches. The length of the CDR3 is 15 residues. As DNA, the CDR3 is TGTGCCAGCAGCTTGGGGACAGGGTTCACCGGGGAGCTGTTTTTT. It translates to CASSLGTGFTGELFF.

For the CDR3, the DNA is TGTGCCAGCAGCTTAGTGACAGGGGGCGGGATGGGCACTGAAGCTTTCTTT. Protein product: CASSLVTGGGMGTEAFF. The chain recombines TRBV7-8 with TRBJ1-1, with 10 nucleotides matching TRBD1. Trimming cost V 1 base and J 4 bases; bases outside gene matches: 9. Germline V gives CDR1 SGHVS, CDR2 FQNEAQ. CDR3 length equals 17 residues.

This clone was seen a handful of times. The chain carries TRBV19 and TRBJ2-2; 9 nucleotides agree with TRBD1. This CDR3 region has 14 residues. V dropped 5 bases and J dropped 5; count of bases not matched to a gene: 3. In germline, CDR1 is LNHDA, CDR2 SQIVND (reference sequence). DNA for the CDR3: TGTGCCAGTAGTCGGACAGGGGCAACCGGGGAGCTGTTTTTT. Its protein is CASSRTGATGELFF.

This clone was picked up a small number of times. The chain links TRBV4-1 to TRBJ1-4, with 8 nucleotides matching TRBD1. Germline V CDR1 and CDR2: MGHRA, YSYEKL. V lost 3 bases to trimming and J lost 5 bases; unmatched junction nucleotides: 2. This CDR3 spans 14 amino acids. CDR3 sequence (DNA): TGCGCCAGCAGCCAGGGACAGGAAAATGAAAAACTGTTTTTT. It translates to CASSQGQENEKLFF.